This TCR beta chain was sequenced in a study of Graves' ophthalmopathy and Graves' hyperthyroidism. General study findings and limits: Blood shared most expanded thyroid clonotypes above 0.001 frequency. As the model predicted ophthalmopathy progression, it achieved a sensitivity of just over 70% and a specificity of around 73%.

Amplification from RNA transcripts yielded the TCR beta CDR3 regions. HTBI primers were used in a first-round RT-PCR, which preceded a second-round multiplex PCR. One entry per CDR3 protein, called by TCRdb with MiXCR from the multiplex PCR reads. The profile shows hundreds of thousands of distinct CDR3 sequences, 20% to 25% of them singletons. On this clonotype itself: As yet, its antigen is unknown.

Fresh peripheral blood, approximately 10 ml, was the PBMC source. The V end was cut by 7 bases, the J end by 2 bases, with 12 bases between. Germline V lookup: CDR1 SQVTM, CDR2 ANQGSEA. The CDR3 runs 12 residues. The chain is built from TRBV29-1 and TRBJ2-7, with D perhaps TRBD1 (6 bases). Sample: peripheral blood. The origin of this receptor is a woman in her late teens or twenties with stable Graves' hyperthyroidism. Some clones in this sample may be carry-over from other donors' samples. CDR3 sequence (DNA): TGCAGCGGTGGGGACACCACCTACGAGCAGTACTTC. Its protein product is CSGGDTTYEQYF.